A single sample is the source of the 20 T cell receptor beta chains below, sequenced in a study of T cell responses to AZD1222 COVID-19 vaccine. Here immunoSEQ multiplex PCR was the method, and the copy in TCRdb shows in-frame clones only, minus some. Counted here are about 92,000 clones, under 90% occurring once; the ten biggest clones make up around 9.6%. Here the sequenced sample was peripheral blood, taken on day 0 of AZD1222 vaccination. Source of these receptors: an adult in good health.

This chain links TRBV6-5 with TRBJ2-7; 7 bases fit TRBD2. The CDR3 is 15 amino acids. Germline V gene data show CDR1 as MNHEY and CDR2 as SVGAGI. The trim removed 5 bases at V and 5 bases at J, leaving 12 bases unmatched. Here the CDR3 reads CASSPPLGGRNEQYF. For the CDR3, the DNA is TGTGCCAGCAGTCCACCCCTCGGGGGGAGGAACGAGCAGTACTTC.

V and J are TRBV6-5 and TRBJ1-3; D remains unclear. V lost 4 bases and J lost 0, with 10 bases in between. Looked up from germline, CDR1 is MNHEY and CDR2 is SVGAGI. CDR3 length equals 15 residues. The CDR3 coding sequence is TGTGCCAGCAGTTTCGGGCAGGACTCTGGAAACACCATATATTTT. Translating gives CASSFGQDSGNTIYF.

This clone was recorded a few times. This chain uses TRBV30 with TRBJ2-5; D gene uncertain. The germline gives CDR1 GTSNPN, CDR2 SVGIG (reference sequence). CDR3 length: 14 residues. V lost 3 bases to trimming and J lost 4 bases, with 15 bases between them. CDR3 in amino acids: CAWSQNGQLETQYF. For the CDR3, the DNA is TGTGCCTGGAGCCAGAATGGGCAGTTAGAGACCCAGTACTTC. The full variable domain, its missing parts supplied by reference TRBV30 and TRBJ2-5, is SQTIHQWPATLVQPVGSPLSLECTVEGTSNPNLYWYRQAAGRGLQLLFYSVGIGQISSEVPQNLSASRPQDRQFILSSKKLLLSDSGFYLCAWSQNGQLETQYFGPGTRLLVL.

J is TRBJ2-5 and V is TRBV29-1, with 9 nucleotides matching TRBD2. V was clipped by 3 bases and J by 7 bases; unmatched bases: 6. Per the germline V gene, CDR1 is SQVTM and CDR2 is ANQGSEA. The CDR3 loop spans 13 amino acids. CDR3 in amino acids: CSVEVAGAATQYF. The CDR3 nucleotides read TGCAGCGTTGAGGTAGCGGGGGCAGCGACCCAGTACTTC.

The CDR3 DNA follows: TGCGCCAGCAACAGTCTCCCCTACAATGAGCAGTTCTTC. Translation gives CASNSLPYNEQFF. The chain has TRBV5-1 and TRBJ2-1; D gene unclear. The CDR3 totals 13 residues. V shed 6 bases and J shed 2 bases, with 9 bases lying between them. In germline, CDR1 is SGHRS, CDR2 YFSETQ.

J is TRBJ1-5 and V is TRBV19; unclear D gene. The CDR3 is 13 amino acids. Germline V gene lookup returns CDR1 LNHDA and CDR2 SQIVND (reference sequence). Trimming took off 0 bases at V and 6 bases at J, with 6 bases between the two ends. The CDR3: CASSIESGQPQHF. For the CDR3, the DNA is TGTGCCAGTAGTATAGAGTCGGGTCAGCCCCAGCATTTT.

This clone has more than one count but fewer than ten. The rearrangement uses TRBV12-3 or TRBV12-4 and TRBJ2-7, with no clear D. V was clipped by 7 bases and J by 0 bases, with 10 bases between them. This CDR3 region has 13 residues. The CDR3 DNA reads as TGTGCCAGCACCCCAAGAAGCTCCTACGAGCAGTACTTC. This translates into CASTPRSSYEQYF.

CDR3 sequence: CASSGQDRGPYEQYF. The CDR3 nucleotides read TGCGCCAGCAGCGGGCAGGACAGGGGCCCCTACGAGCAGTACTTC. This chain links TRBV5-1 with TRBJ2-7; 9 bases fit TRBD1. V trimming: 4 bases; J trimming: 2 bases; junction bases outside the gene matches: 7. The germline V gene encodes CDR1 SGHRS and CDR2 YFSETQ. The CDR3 consists of 15 residues.

The J gene is TRBJ1-6, the V gene TRBV19, with 7 bases that match TRBD1. V trimming: 1 base; J trimming: 6 bases; junction bases outside the gene matches: 6. CDR3 size: 16 residues. Germline V gene sequence: CDR1 LNHDA, CDR2 SQIVND (reference sequence). The CDR3: CASSIVQGQANSPLHF. DNA of the CDR3: TGTGCCAGTAGTATAGTCCAAGGACAGGCTAATTCACCCCTCCACTTT.

The chain couples TRBV2 to TRBJ2-3; 12 bases are shared with TRBD2. V lost 8 bases and J lost 2; bases outside the gene matches: 8. The CDR3 totals 16 residues. The V gene's germline CDR1 is SNHLY and CDR2 FYNNEI. The CDR3 nucleotides are TGTGCCAGCTTGGTGCTAGCGGGGGGGTTCACAGATACGCAGTATTTT. Encoded protein: CASLVLAGGFTDTQYF.

The J gene is TRBJ1-3, the V gene TRBV12-3 or TRBV12-4; D unclear. V lost 5 bases, J lost 0 bases, and 5 bases lay in between. The length of the CDR3 is 13 residues. CDR3: CASSPSSGNTIYF. The CDR3 nucleotides are TGTGCCAGCAGTCCATCCTCTGGAAACACCATATATTTT.

This clone came up once. V usage is TRBV27 and J usage is TRBJ1-5; D remains unclear. The CDR3 is made up of 18 amino acids. V gave up 10 bases and J gave up 6 bases, with 31 bases separating them. The germline gives CDR1 MNHEY, CDR2 SMNVEV (reference sequence). This chain's CDR3 is CANQLYVWSDLLVQPQHF. CDR3 coding DNA: TGTGCCAACCAACTTTATGTCTGGTCGGACCTTCTCGTTCAGCCCCAGCATTTT.

The V gene is TRBV2, the J gene TRBJ1-5; D gene uncertain. The V end was cut by 7 bases, the J end by 3 bases, with 13 bases between. CDR1 is SNHLY and CDR2 is FYNNEI in the germline V gene. The CDR3 consists of 14 residues. The CDR3, as DNA: TGTGCCAGCAATGACCGTAGGGACAATCAGCCCCAGCATTTT. Its translation: CASNDRRDNQPQHF.

V gene TRBV19 combines with J gene TRBJ1-1; 8 bases map to TRBD1. This CDR3 contains 16 residues. Per the germline V gene, CDR1 is LNHDA and CDR2 is SQIVND (reference sequence). J was trimmed by 1 base and V by 7 bases; bases with no gene match: 11. The CDR3, as DNA: TGTGCCAGTAATCCCGGACAGGGTGATTCGAACACTGAAGCTTTCTTT. This translates into CASNPGQGDSNTEAFF.

V is TRBV3-1 (or the pseudogene TRBV3-2) and J is TRBJ1-1; 7 bases fit TRBD1. CDR1 and CDR2 from the germline V gene are LGHDT and YNNKEL (reference sequence). CDR3 length: 15 residues. J was trimmed by 6 bases and V by 1 base; bases with no gene match: 8. The CDR3 bases are TGTGCCAGCAGCCAAGGATCCAGGGGGTCGTCTGAAGCTTTCTTT. Translating it yields CASSQGSRGSSEAFF.

The V and J genes are TRBV5-6 and TRBJ2-6, with D possibly being TRBD1 or TRBD2 (6 bases each). Germline V lookup: CDR1 SGHDT, CDR2 YYEEEE. CDR3 length: 19 residues. V was shortened by 2 bases and J by 0 bases, with 18 bases between the two germline ends. The CDR3 loop is CASSFLGGGLSSGANVLTF. DNA of the CDR3: TGTGCCAGCAGCTTCCTAGGAGGGGGGCTCAGCTCTGGGGCCAACGTCCTGACTTTC.

J is TRBJ2-1 and V is TRBV7-3; D may be TRBD2 (5 bases). V was pared by 2 bases and J by 10 bases, with 18 bases between. CDR3 length: 15 amino acids. The V gene's germline CDR1 is SGHTA and CDR2 FQGTGA. Here the CDR3 DNA reads TGTGCCAGCAGCTTAGATGCGGGTGCTGCTAGGGAGCAGTTCTTC. This sequence encodes CASSLDAGAAREQFF.

V gene TRBV5-1 combines with J gene TRBJ1-4; 8 bases are a match to TRBD1. The germline gives CDR1 SGHRS, CDR2 YFSETQ. This CDR3 is built from 16 residues. V gave up 0 bases and J gave up 1 base; unmatched junction bases: 2. The CDR3 spells CASSLGDRRTNEKLFF. CDR3 in DNA: TGCGCCAGCAGCTTGGGGGACAGGCGAACTAATGAAAAACTGTTTTTT.

The chain employs TRBV27 and TRBJ2-7; 11 positions match TRBD2. There are 13 residues in the CDR3. Per germline, CDR1 MNHEY and CDR2 SMNVEV (reference sequence). V shed 5 bases, J shed 10 bases, and the junction held 7 bases outside the gene matches. The CDR3 DNA is TGTGCCAGCAGTCTAAGGACTAGCGGGTCCCAGTACTTC. Protein: CASSLRTSGSQYF.

V gene TRBV7-2 combines with J gene TRBJ1-1; D not certain. The CDR3 runs 15 residues. Germline assignment: CDR1 SGHTA and CDR2 FQGNSA. Trimming took 2 bases from V and 0 from J, leaving 10 bases between them. The CDR3 coding sequence is TGTGCCAGCAGCTTACTAAGGCAGGTGAACACTGAAGCTTTCTTT. Its translation is CASSLLRQVNTEAFF.